A selection of T cell receptor beta chains follows, all from one sample in a study of vaccination and CD4 T cells after COVID-19. Their target antigens are unknown. TCRdb redid the calling of the PCR reads with MiXCR, one entry per CDR3 protein. This sample carries 9,500 to 10,000 distinct CDR3 sequences, 50% to 65% of them seen once, and the ten largest clones take about 40%. Source material: CD4+ T cells from blood, cultured in vitro. The receptors shown here come from a human donor who had recovered from COVID-19. Each CDR3 is given with its conserved first and last residue. The order of the fields is CDR3 DNA, CDR3 protein, V gene, J gene, D gene, clone size. The D gene is left open where the match is weak. Not all rows give a size; the values are once, few, many and, for expanded clones, a class.

DNA: TGTGCCAGCAGCTTCTCAACAGGTCCCTATGGCTACACCTTC
CDR3: CASSFSTGPYGYTF
V: TRBV11-3
J: TRBJ1-2
D: NA
size: NA

DNA: TGTGCCAGCCGTCCCCAAATCTACTCTGGAAACACCATATATTTT
CDR3: CASRPQIYSGNTIYF
V: TRBV21-1
J: TRBJ1-3
D: NA
size: NA

DNA: TGTGCCACCTGCGGACAGGGGGGCACTGAAGCTTTCTTT
CDR3: CATCGQGGTEAFF
V: TRBV27
J: TRBJ1-1
D: TRBD1
size: few

DNA: TGTGCCAGCAGTTTCTCAGGGATCTCACCCCTCCACTTT
CDR3: CASSFSGISPLHF
V: TRBV12-3/TRBV12-4
J: TRBJ1-6
D: NA
size: few

DNA: TGCGCCAGCAGTGAGATCCGGGCTCCCAACACCGGGGAGCTGTTTTTT
CDR3: CASSEIRAPNTGELFF
V: TRBV10-1
J: TRBJ2-2
D: NA
size: NA

DNA: TGCAGTGCTTCACAGGCTAGCACAGATACGCAGTATTTT
CDR3: CSASQASTDTQYF
V: TRBV20-1
J: TRBJ2-3
D: NA
size: NA

DNA: TGCGCCAGCAGCTTGGAAGGGACTAGCGGCTACAATGAGCAGTTCTTC
CDR3: CASSLEGTSGYNEQFF
V: TRBV5-1
J: TRBJ2-1
D: TRBD2
size: NA

DNA: TGTGCCAGCAGTGAAGCGGTGGAGGGAACACCCCTCCACTTT
CDR3: CASSEAVEGTPLHF
V: TRBV6-1
J: TRBJ1-6
D: NA
size: NA

DNA: TGTGCCAGTATCCCCCCGGACAGGGTTAGGGGGAACACTGAAGCTTTCTTT
CDR3: CASIPPDRVRGNTEAFF
V: TRBV19
J: TRBJ1-1
D: TRBD1
size: NA

DNA: TGTGCCAGCAGTCTCGGACAGGAAAAACTGTTTTTT
CDR3: CASSLGQEKLFF
V: TRBV12-3/TRBV12-4
J: TRBJ1-4
D: NA
size: NA